The clone carrying this T cell receptor beta chain has ten or more counts. Its antigen is unidentified. Germline-derived CDR1 and CDR2 are ENHRY and SYGVKD. The CDR3 is 14 amino acids. Trimming took 7 bases from V and 5 from J, leaving 15 bases between them. This sample's TCRbeta library carried unique molecular identifier barcodes. TCRdb fed the PCR reads into MiXCR, producing one record per CDR3 protein. Here the sample spans roughly 250,000 distinct CDR3 sequences, roughly 8.2% being singletons. The data were obtained in a study of T-cell reconstitution after alpha-beta-depleted transplantation in children. Whole-study results and caveats: Two months or so post-transplant, alpha-beta T cells reportedly derived from several hundred expanded graft clones.

The specimen comprised PBMCs, mostly from graft donor cells, sampled 180 days after TCRalphabeta/CD19-depleted stem cell transplant. The clonotype was recovered from a male patient under 18 who had a stem cell transplant for acute lymphoblastic leukemia, so the T cells may come from the graft donor. The rearrangement uses TRBV10-3 and TRBJ2-1; no reliable D call. CDR3 nucleotide sequence: TGTGCCATCAAGGCGCAGTATCCCAACAATGAGCAGTTCTTC. It specifies CAIKAQYPNNEQFF.